These 4 T cell receptor beta chains were sequenced from one sample in a study of T cell repertoires in cytomegalovirus infection (dated by TCRdb to between 2017 and 2020). These reads were obtained on an Illumina HiSeq 1500. TCRdb took the public reads, trimmed them with fastp at Q25, ran MiXCR for clone calling and kept in-frame beta chains. All rows with the same CDR3 protein become a single entry with the most common DNA and genes. The sample table holds almost 90,000 distinct CDR3 sequences, of which approximately 30% were seen once. The top ten constitute less than 75% of the sample. No antigen is known for these receptors. The label giving this sample's treatment or condition can be read as: in vitro stimulation with specific CMV peptide epitopes to enrich CMV-specific T cells. Material: CD8+ T cells from cultured PBMCs, obtained from culture after CMV antigen stimulation. Receptors originate from a human donor in good health (CMV status not recorded). Some clones in this sample may be carry-over from other donors' samples.

This clonotype was detected ten times or more. The rearrangement links TRBV24-1 to TRBJ2-2; D is ambiguous. The germline CDR1 and CDR2 sequences are KGHDR and SFDVKD. This CDR3 is 17 amino acids long. V lost 0 bases and J lost 0, with 10 bases in between. The CDR3 is CATSDLLRNSNTGELFF. For the CDR3, the DNA is TGTGCCACCAGTGATTTGTTGCGGAATTCGAACACCGGGGAGCTGTTTTTT.

This chain connects TRBV5-4 to TRBJ2-6; 9 bases align to TRBD1. Germline CDR1 reads SGHNT; CDR2 reads YYREEE (reference sequence). CDR3 length equals 15 residues. After removal of 4 bases from V and 7 bases from J, the junction contained 6 bases not matched to a gene. The CDR3 DNA sequence: TGTGCCAGCAGCCCACAGGGGGCGGCAGCCAACGTCCTGACTTTC. As protein: CASSPQGAAANVLTF.

The chain carries TRBV20-1 and TRBJ1-5; possible D gene TRBD1, 6 bases. V lost 5 bases and J 5 bases, leaving 10 bases between the germline ends. The CDR3 is made up of 12 amino acids. The V gene's germline CDR1 is DFQATT and CDR2 SNEGSKA (reference sequence). CDR3 protein: CSAPYRDQPQHF. In DNA, the CDR3 is TGCAGTGCTCCTTACAGGGATCAGCCCCAGCATTTT.

The chain is built from TRBV20-1 and TRBJ2-1, with unresolved D. The CDR3 is 13 residues long. Between the trimmed V and J ends, which lost 3 bases and 6 bases, there was a span of 12 bases. Germline V gives CDR1 DFQATT, CDR2 SNEGSKA (reference sequence). For the CDR3, the DNA is TGCAGTGCTAGTTCCGGGTTGGCCAATGAGCAGTTCTTC. As protein: CSASSGLANEQFF.